This entry concerns a single TCR beta chain. The antigen is not known. CD45RO negativity and positive selection for CCR7 defined naive CD8 cells, a population that excluded terminally differentiated effector memory CD45RA+ cells. The data derive from a study of shared clonotypes between healthy human individuals. Overall study results and limits: Represented genetic and exposure-history diversity was restricted by having few donors. Clonotypes shared by all four donors outscored non-shared clonotypes in generation probability. The study generally estimated greater richness for naive than memory subsets.

TCRdb's table, derived via immunoSEQ multiplex PCR, lists solely in-frame clones and lacks some. The data contain more than 500,000 clones, approximately 95% of them seen just once; the ten biggest clones take up approximately 0.11%. This CDR3 region has 16 residues. V shed 3 bases and J 4 bases; nucleotides not matched to a gene: 5. Germline V gene data show CDR1 as MNHEY and CDR2 as SMNVEV (reference sequence). The source of this sequence is a woman under 40 in good health. The chain combines TRBV27 with TRBJ2-2; 10 bases agree with TRBD1. What was sequenced was naive CD8+ T cells sorted from blood. CDR3 amino acids: CASSFTGTGATGELFF. CDR3 nucleotide sequence: TGTGCCAGCAGTTTTACCGGGACAGGGGCCACCGGGGAGCTGTTTTTT.